Below are 31 T cell receptor beta chains sequenced from a single sample in a study of blood T cell repertoires in COVID-19. Profiled with immunoSEQ multiplex PCR; TCRdb holds only in-frame clones, not every one. The data show 270,000 or so clones, about 91% seen once. The sequencing sample was made of peripheral blood. These receptors originate from a woman aged 40 to 50 who had recovered from COVID-19.

The chain joins TRBV11-3 to TRBJ2-7, with D possibly being TRBD2 (5 bases). The V end was cut by 5 bases, the J end by 2 bases, with 16 bases between. CDR3 size: 15 residues. Germline-derived CDR1 and CDR2 are SGHNT and YENEEA. The CDR3 coding sequence is TGTGCCAGCAGCCCCGGCGGGTTAGCAGCCTACGAGCAGTACGTC. It codes for CASSPGGLAAYEQYV.

The rearrangement uses TRBV11-3 and TRBJ1-6; TRBD1 agrees at 9 bases. Looked up from germline, CDR1 is SGHNT and CDR2 is YENEEA. The V and J ends lost 4 bases and 8 bases, in that order; junction bases with no gene match: 0. CDR3 length: 13 residues. The CDR3 loop reads CASSWTGDSPLHF. In DNA, the CDR3 is TGTGCCAGCAGCTGGACAGGGGATTCACCCCTCCACTTT.

The chain recombines TRBV6-5 with TRBJ1-2; possible D gene TRBD1, 5 bases. The length of the CDR3 is 13 residues. Trimming removed 2 bases at V and 3 bases at J, with 7 bases between. Per the germline V gene, CDR1 is MNHEY and CDR2 is SVGAGI. The CDR3 reads CASSYRGYYGYTF. As DNA, the CDR3 is TGTGCCAGCAGTTACAGGGGTTACTATGGCTACACCTTC.

The sample holds a few counts of this clone. The chain recombines TRBV6-5 with TRBJ1-1, with D perhaps TRBD1 (5 bases). Germline V lookup: CDR1 MNHEY, CDR2 SVGAGI. The V end lost 2 bases, the J end lost 0 bases, and 10 bases lay between the germline ends. CDR3 length: 15 amino acids. CDR3 in DNA: TGTGCCAGCAGTTACGGGGCCACATTGAACACTGAAGCTTTCTTT. Its protein is CASSYGATLNTEAFF.

The rearrangement joins TRBV7-3 to TRBJ2-5; D is undetermined. Trimming took off 4 bases at V and 5 bases at J, with 11 bases between the two ends. Per the germline V gene, CDR1 is SGHTA and CDR2 is FQGTGA. The CDR3 covers 13 residues. As DNA, the CDR3 is TGTGCCAGCAGCTCCCTCCCTCGGGAGACCCAGTACTTC. It translates to CASSSLPRETQYF.

This chain connects TRBV24-1 to TRBJ2-1; weak D call: TRBD1 (6 bases). There are 14 residues in the CDR3. Germline V CDR1 and CDR2: KGHDR, SFDVKD. Trimming stripped 4 bases from V and 4 bases from J, with 10 bases between. In DNA, the CDR3 is TGTGCCACCAGTGACCAAGGGGGTTACAATGAGCAGTTCTTC. Encoded protein: CATSDQGGYNEQFF.

This chain uses TRBV30 with TRBJ1-3; the D is unclear. From germline, CDR1 is GTSNPN and CDR2 SVGIG (reference sequence). CDR3 size: 14 residues. The CDR3 loop reads CARRGSASGNTIYF. In DNA, the CDR3 is TGTGCACGAAGAGGGTCCGCCTCTGGAAACACCATATATTTT. The full variable domain, in which reference TRBV30 and TRBJ1-3 provide the parts outside the CDR3, is SQTIHQWPATLVQPVGSPLSLECTVEGTSNPNLYWYRQAAGRGLQLLFYSVGIGQISSEVPQNLSASRPQDRQFILSSKKLLLSDSGFYLCARRGSASGNTIYFGEGSWLTVV.

This chain connects TRBV19 to TRBJ1-5; tentatively, D is TRBD1 (6 bases). Looked up from germline, CDR1 is LNHDA and CDR2 is SQIVND (reference sequence). The CDR3 consists of 16 residues. V was shortened by 4 bases and J by 2 bases, with 15 bases between the two germline ends. The CDR3 DNA reads as TGTGCCAGTAGTAGAACCGGGACATTCGGCAATCAGCCCCAGCATTTT. Protein product: CASSRTGTFGNQPQHF.

This chain links TRBV5-6 with TRBJ1-2; a weak D match, TRBD1 (6 bases). The CDR3 spans 14 residues. The ends were cut back, 4 bases at V and 7 bases at J, with 17 bases in the middle. Per the germline V gene, CDR1 is SGHDT and CDR2 is YYEEEE. CDR3 region: CASSPTGGHGGYTF. CDR3 in DNA: TGTGCCAGCAGCCCTACCGGGGGGCATGGTGGCTACACCTTC.

The V call is TRBV7-8, the J call TRBJ2-7; D is unresolved. Trimming stripped 4 bases from V and 0 bases from J, with 10 bases between. The CDR3 is made up of 14 amino acids. The germline V gene encodes CDR1 SGHVS and CDR2 FQNEAQ. CDR3 region: CASSSYRSSYEQYV. The CDR3 nucleotides read TGTGCCAGCAGCTCCTATCGAAGCTCCTACGAGCAGTACGTC.

This rearrangement joins TRBV2 to TRBJ2-5; 9 bases are a match to TRBD2. The CDR3 extends over 17 amino acids. CDR1 SNHLY and CDR2 FYNNEI come from the germline V gene. Trimming cost V 5 bases and J 1 base; bases outside gene matches: 11. CDR3 nucleotides: TGTGCCAGCAGTCCATATTCTCTAGCGGGATCCCAAGAGACCCAGTACTTC. This codes for CASSPYSLAGSQETQYF.

The chain is built from TRBV12-3 or TRBV12-4 and TRBJ1-2; 9 nucleotides line up with TRBD1. The CDR3 has 13 residues. The J segment lost 8 bases and the V segment lost 4 bases, leaving 5 bases of the junction unmatched. The CDR3 region is CASSWTGEEGYTF. The DNA of the CDR3 is TGTGCCAGCAGTTGGACAGGGGAGGAGGGCTACACCTTC.

The chain uses TRBV19 and TRBJ1-1; 8 bases map to TRBD1. The CDR3 has 18 residues. J gave up 0 bases and V 3 bases, and 12 bases lay outside the gene matches. Germline CDR1 is LNHDA and CDR2 is SQIVND (reference sequence). The CDR3 region has the DNA TGTGCCAGTAGTATTAGGTCCCGACAGGGGAGTATGAACACTGAAGCTTTCTTT. Translated, it gives CASSIRSRQGSMNTEAFF.

The chain couples TRBV6-5 to TRBJ1-6, with D hard to call. V lost 6 bases and J 0 bases, leaving 9 bases between the germline ends. The CDR3 extends over 15 amino acids. In germline, CDR1 is MNHEY, CDR2 SVGAGI. The DNA of the CDR3 is TGTGCCAGCAGGGCACAAAGCTCCTATAATTCACCCCTCCACTTT. Encoded protein: CASRAQSSYNSPLHF.

The DNA of the CDR3 is TGTGCCAGCAGCGCCCGGACAGGACGTGGCGAGCAGTACTTC. Its translation: CASSARTGRGEQYF. The chain carries TRBV7-9 and TRBJ2-7; TRBD1 aligns across 7 bases. V shed 5 bases and J 6 bases; nucleotides not matched to a gene: 10. The CDR3 sequence is 14 residues long. The germline V gene has CDR1 SEHNR and CDR2 FQNEAQ (reference sequence).

V gene TRBV11-2 combines with J gene TRBJ2-5; no definite D call. V lost 1 base and J lost 1, with 7 bases in between. This CDR3 is 14 amino acids long. Germline-derived CDR1 and CDR2 are SGHAT and FQNNGV. The CDR3 DNA reads TGTGCCAGCAGCTTAGGTAGAGTCCAAGAGACCCAGTACTTC. Translating gives CASSLGRVQETQYF. Drawing the rest from reference TRBV11-2 and TRBJ2-5, the complete variable domain is EAGVAQSPRYKIIEKRQSVAFWCNPISGHATLYWYQQILGQGPKLLIQFQNNGVVDDSQLPKDRFSAERLKGVDSTLKIQPAKLEDSAVYLCASSLGRVQETQYFGPGTRLLVL.

The rearrangement uses TRBV19 and TRBJ1-1, with no clear D. The length of the CDR3 is 15 residues. Per the germline V gene, CDR1 is LNHDA and CDR2 is SQIVND (reference sequence). Trimming took 3 bases from V and 1 from J, leaving 12 bases between them. CDR3 in amino acids: CASSIWWEANTEAFF. In DNA form, the CDR3 reads TGTGCCAGTAGTATTTGGTGGGAGGCGAACACTGAAGCTTTCTTT.

The gene calls are TRBV29-1 and TRBJ2-5; 8 bases match TRBD2. The CDR3 loop spans 12 amino acids. V was clipped by 6 bases and J by 7 bases; unmatched bases: 7. Germline loops: CDR1 SQVTM, CDR2 ANQGSEA. The CDR3 spells CSVTSGLGTQYF. The CDR3 bases are TGCAGCGTCACTAGCGGTTTGGGGACCCAGTACTTC.

The chain joins TRBV28 to TRBJ1-4, with a possible D match to TRBD1 (6 bases). The CDR3 has 15 amino acids. From germline, CDR1 is MDHEN and CDR2 SYDVKM. Trimming shortened V by 8 bases and J by 0 bases, and 13 bases separated the two germline ends. CDR3 in DNA: TGTGCCAGCGGGGACAAAACTGCAACTAATGAAAAACTGTTTTTT. It yields the protein CASGDKTATNEKLFF.

This clone showed up just once. V and J are TRBV11-2 and TRBJ1-4; D is possibly TRBD1 (6 bases). Germline-derived CDR1 and CDR2 are SGHAT and FQNNGV. This CDR3 comprises 13 residues. Between the trimmed V and J ends, which lost 3 bases and 14 bases, there was a span of 16 bases. CDR3 loop: CASSFVGARGLFF. As DNA, the CDR3 is TGTGCCAGCAGCTTCGTGGGGGCCAGAGGGCTGTTTTTT.

The V gene is TRBV4-3, the J gene TRBJ1-2; D perhaps matches TRBD1 (5 bases). Trimming removed 1 base from V and 10 bases from J, with 19 bases in between. The germline V gene has CDR1 LGHNA and CDR2 YSLEER. The length of the CDR3 is 15 residues. In nucleotides, the CDR3 is TGCGCCAGCAGCCAAGTGGGGGAGGGTTTGGATAACTACACCTTC. Protein product: CASSQVGEGLDNYTF.

The rearrangement uses TRBV3-1 (or the pseudogene TRBV3-2) and TRBJ2-7; 12 positions match TRBD2. The junction had 3 bases not matched to a gene; V was cut back by 2 bases and J by 10 bases. Germline V CDR1 and CDR2: LGHDT, YNNKEL (reference sequence). This CDR3 contains 13 residues. CDR3: CASSQPSGGAQYF. In DNA form, the CDR3 reads TGTGCCAGCAGCCAACCTAGCGGGGGGGCTCAGTACTTC.

The chain's CDR3 is CASSLGQGANTIYF. The CDR3 DNA follows: TGCGCCAGCAGCCTAGGACAGGGGGCTAACACCATATATTTT. The chain has TRBV5-1 and TRBJ1-3; 11 nucleotides agree with TRBD1. This CDR3 is 14 amino acids long. Germline values: CDR1 SGHRS, CDR2 YFSETQ. The V segment lost 4 bases and the J segment 7 bases; nucleotides outside the gene matches: 4.

The chain recombines TRBV9 with TRBJ2-2; no clear D gene. V shed 0 bases and J shed 2 bases, with 8 bases lying between them. Germline CDR1 reads SGDLS; CDR2 reads YYNGEE. The CDR3 extends over 15 amino acids. The CDR3 here is CASSVGAPNTGELFF. CDR3 sequence (DNA): TGTGCCAGCAGCGTAGGGGCCCCCAACACCGGGGAGCTGTTTTTT. Based on the CDR3 plus reference TRBV9 and TRBJ2-2, the full variable domain is DSGVTQTPKHLITATGQRVTLRCSPRSGDLSVYWYQQSLDQGLQFLIQYYNGEERAKGNILERFSAQQFPDLHSELNLSSLELGDSALYFCASSVGAPNTGELFFGEGSRLTVL.

The rearrangement joins TRBV7-9 to TRBJ1-2, with 9 bases lining up with TRBD1. The CDR3 has 14 amino acids. Per germline, CDR1 SEHNR and CDR2 FQNEAQ (reference sequence). Germline trimming cut 3 bases from V and 8 bases from J; bases unmatched to any gene: 7. The CDR3 sequence: CASSLADGTGGYTF. The CDR3 nucleotides are TGTGCCAGCAGCTTGGCCGACGGGACAGGGGGCTACACCTTC.

The chain combines TRBV7-3 with TRBJ2-1, with 7 positions matching TRBD1. Germline-derived CDR1 and CDR2 are SGHTA and FQGTGA. The length of the CDR3 is 13 residues. Trimming took 0 bases from V and 13 from J; bases not matched to a gene: 6. The CDR3 region is CASSLTSDREQFF. Here the CDR3 DNA reads TGTGCCAGCAGCTTAACGAGTGACAGGGAACAGTTCTTC.

The rearrangement links TRBV4-1 to TRBJ1-2; D is unresolved. V shed 3 bases and J shed 3 bases, with 5 bases lying between them. The CDR3 has 12 residues. Germline assignment: CDR1 MGHRA and CDR2 YSYEKL. The CDR3 is CASSQGDYGYTF. DNA for the CDR3: TGCGCCAGCAGCCAGGGAGACTATGGCTACACCTTC.

V usage is TRBV10-1 and J usage is TRBJ2-1; 10 bases align to TRBD2. Unmatched junction bases numbered 5, after V lost 4 bases and J lost 8 bases. From germline, CDR1 is WNHNN and CDR2 SYGVQD (reference sequence). The CDR3 loop spans 14 amino acids. The CDR3 bases are TGCGCCAGCAGTGTTAGCGGGGGGATGGATGAGCAGTTCTTC. It specifies CASSVSGGMDEQFF.

This clone was recorded once. This rearrangement joins TRBV5-4 to TRBJ2-5; 9 nucleotides line up with TRBD1. CDR3 length: 17 residues. V was clipped by 0 bases and J by 6 bases; unmatched bases: 12. Per germline, CDR1 SGHNT and CDR2 YYREEE (reference sequence). CDR3 nucleotides: TGTGCCAGCAGCTTGGAGGGTACGGGGACAGGGCTTAAGACCCAGTACTTC. Protein: CASSLEGTGTGLKTQYF. Drawing the rest from reference TRBV5-4 and TRBJ2-5, the complete variable domain is ETGVTQSPTHLIKTRGQQVTLRCSSQSGHNTVSWYQQALGQGPQFIFQYYREEENGRGNFPPRFSGLQFPNYSSELNVNALELDDSALYLCASSLEGTGTGLKTQYFGPGTRLLVL.

The chain employs TRBV15 and TRBJ2-3; 12 bases are a match to TRBD1. The ends lost 11 bases at V and 2 bases at J; junction bases unmatched: 5. The CDR3 has 14 residues. The V gene's germline CDR1 is LNHNV and CDR2 YYDKDF (reference sequence). The CDR3 region is CAAGQGALTDTQYF. CDR3 in DNA: TGTGCCGCGGGACAGGGGGCCCTCACAGATACGCAGTATTTT.

This clone has only a few counts. The chain uses TRBV2 and TRBJ1-5; no reliable D call. CDR3 length: 15 residues. The V gene lost 0 bases and the J gene lost 0 bases, with 6 bases spanning the gap. Germline V gives CDR1 SNHLY, CDR2 FYNNEI. CDR3 sequence: CASSEAPSSNQPQHF. For the CDR3, the DNA is TGTGCCAGCAGTGAAGCCCCGAGTAGCAATCAGCCCCAGCATTTT.